What follows are 25 T cell receptor beta chains derived from one specimen sequenced in a study of cytomegalovirus exposure and HLA in healthy donors. It was with 60 Vbeta and 13 Jbeta primers that the PCR ran. Produced via immunoSEQ multiplex PCR; TCRdb's table is partial and in-frame only. The data show 200,000 or so clones, around four fifths seen once. The sequencing sample was made of PBMCs. The source of these receptors is a man aged 50 to 60 in good health and CMV-seronegative.

The chain uses TRBV10-1 and TRBJ2-3; TRBD2 is a possible D gene (6 bases). V lost 10 bases, J lost 6 bases, and 20 bases lay in between. CDR3 length: 14 amino acids. Looked up from germline, CDR1 is WNHNN and CDR2 is SYGVQD (reference sequence). DNA for the CDR3: TGCGCCACCGCGATACGGGGGAAGGGGGATACGCAGTATTTT. Its protein is CATAIRGKGDTQYF.

This clone was detected only a few times. The CDR3 coding sequence is TGTGCCAGCAGCATGGATAGCGGGAGGACCTACAATGAGCAGTTCTTC. Translating it yields CASSMDSGRTYNEQFF. J is TRBJ2-1 and V is TRBV9; 10 bases fit TRBD2. CDR3 length equals 16 residues. Germline trimming cut 4 bases from V and 2 bases from J; bases unmatched to any gene: 6. The germline V gene encodes CDR1 SGDLS and CDR2 YYNGEE.

This clone was recorded only once. The chain couples TRBV4-1 to TRBJ1-2; D perhaps matches TRBD1 (5 bases). Germline CDR1 is MGHRA and CDR2 is YSYEKL. This CDR3 is built from 16 residues. Trimming removed 0 bases at V and 4 bases at J, with 15 bases between. CDR3: CASSQDSGSAGYGYTF. Here the CDR3 DNA reads TGCGCCAGCAGCCAAGATTCAGGGTCAGCGGGCTATGGCTACACCTTC.

The chain's CDR3 is CASSQRETQYF. The DNA of the CDR3 is TGTGCCAGCAGCCAGAGGGAGACCCAGTACTTC. V gene TRBV14 combines with J gene TRBJ2-5; no clear D. With 3 bases removed from V and 5 bases from J, the gap between germline ends came to 4 bases. CDR1 and CDR2 (germline): SGHDN, FVKESK. The CDR3 extends over 11 amino acids.

J is TRBJ2-4 and V is TRBV28; 9 bases align to TRBD1. The CDR3 runs 17 residues. The germline V gene encodes CDR1 MDHEN and CDR2 SYDVKM. With 2 bases clipped from V and 6 bases from J, the junction kept 11 bases outside the gene matches. The CDR3 loop reads CASSLIEGQGSGNIQYF. The CDR3 coding sequence is TGTGCCAGCAGTTTAATAGAGGGACAGGGATCCGGAAACATTCAGTACTTC.

The rearrangement joins TRBV4-2 to TRBJ2-5, with D perhaps matching TRBD2 (5 bases). The germline V gene encodes CDR1 LGHNA and CDR2 YNFKEQ. The V end was cut by 0 bases, the J end by 1 base, with 9 bases between. The CDR3 totals 15 residues. CDR3 in DNA: TGTGCCAGCAGCCAAGATTTGAGGGTCCAAGAGACCCAGTACTTC. Translated: CASSQDLRVQETQYF.

This chain uses TRBV6-4 with TRBJ1-2; 10 nucleotides agree with TRBD1. V lost 0 bases to trimming and J lost 8 bases; unmatched junction nucleotides: 9. Germline V lookup: CDR1 MRHNA, CDR2 SNTAGT. This CDR3 contains 16 residues. CDR3 nucleotides: TGTGCCAGCAGTGACTCACGACAGGGGGCATTTCGAGGCTACACCTTC. This encodes CASSDSRQGAFRGYTF.

V and J are TRBV7-2 and TRBJ2-7, with TRBD2 matching 11 bases. CDR3 length: 15 residues. V lost 4 bases to trimming and J lost 2 bases; unmatched junction nucleotides: 4. CDR1 is SGHTA, CDR2 FQGNSA, per germline. The DNA of the CDR3 is TGTGCCAGCAGCTACGGGACTAGCGGAGCCTACGAGCAGTACTTC. The encoded protein is CASSYGTSGAYEQYF.

This chain joins TRBV5-1 and TRBJ1-1, with TRBD1 as a possible D gene (5 bases). The CDR3 loop spans 13 amino acids. Trimming removed 5 bases from V and 0 bases from J, with 8 bases in between. Looked up from germline, CDR1 is SGHRS and CDR2 is YFSETQ. The chain's CDR3 is CASRGGVNTEAFF. The CDR3 nucleotides are TGCGCCAGCAGGGGAGGGGTGAACACTGAAGCTTTCTTT.

The gene calls are TRBV27 and TRBJ1-6; 10 positions agree with TRBD1. The CDR3 totals 17 residues. Trimming at V came to 2 bases and at J to 7 bases, leaving 8 bases not matched to a gene. Germline V gene sequence: CDR1 MNHEY, CDR2 SMNVEV (reference sequence). The CDR3 DNA reads TGTGCCAGCAGTTTACAGCTGACAGGGGGCCTCAATTCACCCCTCCACTTT. Amino acids: CASSLQLTGGLNSPLHF.

V and J are TRBV6-5 and TRBJ1-5; D is uncertain. Germline-derived CDR1 and CDR2 are MNHEY and SVGAGI. This CDR3 spans 15 amino acids. V lost 9 bases, J lost 0 bases, and 15 bases lay in between. The CDR3 DNA sequence: TGTGCCAGTAAACCGGGCGGGAATAGCAATCAGCCCCAGCATTTT. Protein product: CASKPGGNSNQPQHF.

This clone was seen just once. This rearrangement joins TRBV4-2 to TRBJ2-1; TRBD2 matches at 7 bases. The CDR3 contains 19 residues. The junction had 12 bases not matched to a gene; V was cut back by 1 base and J by 0 bases. Germline V gives CDR1 LGHNA, CDR2 YNFKEQ. In nucleotides, the CDR3 is TGTGCCAGCAGCCAAGTCTCTATCGTCGGCGGGAGCTCCTACAATGAGCAGTTCTTC. Translation gives CASSQVSIVGGSSYNEQFF.

This sequence joins TRBV19 and TRBJ2-7, with 9 positions matching TRBD1. CDR3 length: 16 residues. The germline gives CDR1 LNHDA, CDR2 SQIVND (reference sequence). Unmatched junction bases numbered 4, after V lost 0 bases and J lost 1 base. The CDR3 sequence: CASSIDGGTGSYEQYF. CDR3 bases: TGTGCCAGTAGTATAGATGGCGGGACAGGGTCCTACGAGCAGTACTTC.

This clone was seen once. The chain recombines TRBV19 with TRBJ2-3; 8 positions match TRBD2. Germline V CDR1 and CDR2: LNHDA, SQIVND (reference sequence). The CDR3 runs 16 residues. V lost 5 bases, J lost 6 bases, and 13 bases stayed unmatched. CDR3 protein: CASSPLNGRAEDTQYF. Here the CDR3 DNA reads TGTGCCAGTAGTCCCCTTAACGGGAGGGCCGAGGATACGCAGTATTTT.

This chain uses TRBV5-1 with TRBJ2-2; 8 nucleotides line up with TRBD1. Trimming removed 6 bases from V and 6 bases from J; junction bases left unmatched: 10. CDR1 and CDR2 from the germline V gene are SGHRS and YFSETQ. CDR3 length equals 15 residues. The CDR3 loop is CASMSWTGLSGELFF. The CDR3 DNA reads as TGCGCCAGCATGAGCTGGACAGGGTTATCCGGGGAGCTGTTTTTT.

The chain links TRBV13 to TRBJ2-1; D perhaps matches TRBD1 (7 bases). Germline V gene lookup returns CDR1 PRHDT and CDR2 FYEKMQ (reference sequence). The CDR3 runs 17 residues. Trimming shortened V by 0 bases and J by 7 bases, and 19 bases separated the two germline ends. CDR3 protein: CASSLGLFSGGRNEQFF. The CDR3 DNA sequence: TGTGCCAGCAGCTTAGGCCTTTTTTCAGGGGGGCGAAATGAGCAGTTCTTC.

This clone was picked up a small number of times. The chain links TRBV7-6 to TRBJ2-3; possible D gene TRBD2, 6 bases. The CDR3 runs to 18 residues. Germline CDR1 is SGHVS and CDR2 is FNYEAQ. Trimming removed 1 base at V and 2 bases at J, with 19 bases between. In DNA form, the CDR3 reads TGTGCCAGCAGCTTAGACTCTCCGGGACTGGGCTACACAGATACGCAGTATTTT. Its protein is CASSLDSPGLGYTDTQYF.

This rearrangement joins TRBV25-1 to TRBJ2-1; possible D gene TRBD2, 6 bases. CDR3 size: 11 residues. The germline gives CDR1 MGHDK, CDR2 SYGVNS. V shed 6 bases and J shed 8 bases, with 8 bases lying between them. The CDR3 region has the DNA TGTGCCAGCAGGGAGCGGGATGAGCAGTTCTTC. Amino acids: CASRERDEQFF.

This clone showed up just once. The chain joins TRBV7-2 to TRBJ2-1; a weak D match, TRBD2 (6 bases). Germline assignment: CDR1 SGHTA and CDR2 FQGNSA. The ends were cut back, 4 bases at V and 14 bases at J, with 15 bases in the middle. The CDR3 totals 12 residues. CDR3 nucleotides: TGTGCCAGCAGCTGGAGGAGGGAAGAGGAGTTCTTC. As protein: CASSWRREEEFF.

The CDR3 nucleotides read TGTGCCTGGAGCATCGGCAGGGGCCCTAGCTACGAGCAGTACTTC. Translated, it gives CAWSIGRGPSYEQYF. The chain joins TRBV30 to TRBJ2-7; possible D gene TRBD1, 6 bases. This CDR3 contains 15 residues. The V gene lost 3 bases and the J gene lost 3 bases, with 18 bases spanning the gap. CDR1 is GTSNPN, CDR2 SVGIG, per germline (reference sequence).

V usage is TRBV29-1 and J usage is TRBJ2-7; D uncertain. Trimming removed 3 bases at V and 6 bases at J, with 9 bases between. Germline V CDR1 and CDR2: SQVTM, ANQGSEA. The CDR3 runs to 11 residues. In DNA form, the CDR3 reads TGCAGCGTTGACCAGGATCGCGAGCAGTACTTC. Amino acids: CSVDQDREQYF.

This chain joins TRBV7-8 and TRBJ2-5, with D unresolved. CDR1 SGHVS and CDR2 FQNEAQ come from the germline V gene. V was shortened by 5 bases and J by 2 bases, with 3 bases between the two germline ends. The CDR3 spans 11 residues. This CDR3 reads CASSPQETQYF. The CDR3 DNA reads TGTGCCAGCAGCCCTCAAGAGACCCAGTACTTC.

The chain couples TRBV7-9 to TRBJ2-2; D may be TRBD1 (6 bases). The germline V and J ends were trimmed by 4 bases and 1 base, with 10 bases remaining between them. The CDR3 spans 15 residues. Germline V CDR1 and CDR2: SEHNR, FQNEAQ (reference sequence). The CDR3: CASSYRDKNTGELFF. In nucleotides, the CDR3 is TGTGCCAGCAGCTACCGGGACAAGAACACCGGGGAGCTGTTTTTT.

J is TRBJ2-1 and V is TRBV29-1; 8 positions agree with TRBD2. The CDR3 contains 13 residues. Germline V CDR1 and CDR2: SQVTM, ANQGSEA. Unmatched junction bases numbered 4, after V lost 2 bases and J lost 7 bases. CDR3 coding DNA: TGCAGCGTTGAAAGCGGGAGCCGAAATGAGCAGTTCTTC. Translation: CSVESGSRNEQFF.

This clone was observed a few times. This chain joins TRBV29-1 and TRBJ2-1; 9 bases match TRBD1. CDR3 length: 15 amino acids. Per the germline V gene, CDR1 is SQVTM and CDR2 is ANQGSEA. V lost 5 bases, J lost 6 bases, and 11 bases stayed unmatched. The CDR3 sequence: CSVTPGTGFSNEQFF. The CDR3 DNA reads as TGCAGCGTTACGCCCGGGACAGGGTTCAGCAATGAGCAGTTCTTC.